This TCR beta chain was retrieved from a study of a mutant IDH1 vaccine in newly diagnosed glioma. Study details: Following radiotherapy alone, or alongside temozolomide cycles, vaccination was started after an interval of 4-6 weeks.

Study-level results: Most patients, 90% to 95%, showed vaccine-induced immune responses.

Trimming left V 2 bases short and J 5 bases short, with 16 bases between. This CDR3 spans 15 amino acids. Germline V lookup: CDR1 SGHRS, CDR2 YFSETQ. Noted time point: week 47, end of study. It was 300 ug of mutant IDH1 20-mer peptide that made up each vaccine dose, given with topical imiquimod. Comments on this clone: Its target is unknown.

Repertoires were generated with immunoSEQ multiplex PCR, while TCRdb's copy carries only in-frame clones and drops some. The sample has over 45,000 clones; around three quarters are singletons. The TCR originated in a man aged 50 to 60 with glioma. The V gene is TRBV5-1, the J gene TRBJ1-1; D is uncertain. Sequences were derived from PBMCs, sampled from a glioma patient whose treatment included an IDH1 peptide vaccine. This CDR3 reads CASSLQTTSGTEAFF. For the CDR3, the DNA is TGCGCCAGCAGCTTACAAACCACCTCGGGTACTGAAGCTTTCTTT.